These 9 T cell receptor beta chains share one sample of origin, sequenced in a study of siplizumab effects on memory and regulatory T cells. Sequencing was performed with immunoSEQ multiplex PCR; in TCRdb, only in-frame clones are kept and a portion is missing. In the table there are 100,000 or so clones, 94% of which are singletons. Sequencing input: Tregs sorted from blood. The receptors stem from a human donor in good health.

The rearrangement joins TRBV28 to TRBJ2-7, with 10 bases that match TRBD2. V gave up 5 bases and J gave up 3 bases; unmatched junction bases: 10. The CDR3 totals 16 residues. Germline values: CDR1 MDHEN, CDR2 SYDVKM. Here the CDR3 DNA reads TGTGCCAGCAGTGGCGGCTCGGGACTAGCGTACTACGAGCAGTACTTC. It translates to CASSGGSGLAYYEQYF.

This chain uses TRBV5-4 with TRBJ1-5; D unresolved. Between the trimmed V and J ends, which lost 0 bases and 13 bases, there was a span of 20 bases. There are 15 residues in the CDR3. Germline CDR1 and CDR2: SGHNT and YYREEE (reference sequence). The DNA of the CDR3 is TGTGCCAGCAGCTTGGCCCCCGGTAGGACCGCCGAACAGCATTTT. This gives the protein CASSLAPGRTAEQHF.

For this clone: Sequence at one end of the junction differs from germline and may be a read error. The chain joins TRBV27 to TRBJ2-7; 8 bases agree with TRBD2. CDR1 is MNHEY and CDR2 is SMNVEV in the germline V gene (reference sequence). This CDR3 spans 12 amino acids. CDR3 protein: CASSSSGTRVIF. The CDR3 bases are TGTGCCAGCAGTTCCTCCGGGACTAGGGTAATCTTC.

This clone has just one count. The V gene is TRBV5-4, the J gene TRBJ2-1, with TRBD2 matching over 8 bases. V lost 1 base and J lost 4; bases outside the gene matches: 10. There are 17 residues in the CDR3. Looked up from germline, CDR1 is SGHNT and CDR2 is YYREEE (reference sequence). CDR3 sequence: CASSLRGGAPMYNEQFF. The CDR3 DNA is TGTGCCAGCAGCTTGCGGGGGGGGGCCCCAATGTACAATGAGCAGTTCTTC.

This clone was picked up one time. The chain carries TRBV7-8 and TRBJ2-3; maybe TRBD1 (6 bases). Germline CDR1 SGHVS, CDR2 FQNEAQ. The V end lost 5 bases, the J end lost 3 bases, and 15 bases lay between the germline ends. This CDR3 has 15 residues. The CDR3 nucleotides are TGTGCCAGCAGCCCAGGGGTGGGGGTTACAGATACGCAGTATTTT. It encodes CASSPGVGVTDTQYF.

DNA of the CDR3: TGTGCCTGGAGCCAGGGGGCCTCCTACAATGAGCAGTTCTTC. Its protein is CAWSQGASYNEQFF. The chain uses TRBV30 and TRBJ2-1; 8 positions match TRBD1. This CDR3 comprises 14 residues. V gave up 3 bases and J gave up 0 bases; unmatched junction bases: 1. Germline CDR1 and CDR2: GTSNPN and SVGIG (reference sequence).

A single count supports this clone. The chain uses TRBV4-1 and TRBJ2-2; 12 bases line up with TRBD2. J gave up 8 bases and V 2 bases, and 6 bases lay outside the gene matches. The CDR3 has 16 residues. The germline V gene has CDR1 MGHRA and CDR2 YSYEKL. CDR3 sequence (DNA): TGCGCCAGCAGCCAATCTAGCGGGAGGGCCGAAGGGGAGCTGTTTTTT. Protein product: CASSQSSGRAEGELFF.

The chain employs TRBV11-2 and TRBJ2-1, with no clear D. This CDR3 spans 14 amino acids. Trimming removed 2 bases at V and 10 bases at J, with 15 bases between. Germline V gene data show CDR1 as SGHAT and CDR2 as FQNNGV. The CDR3 protein is CASSLNEDSDEQFF. The CDR3 DNA follows: TGTGCCAGCAGCTTAAATGAGGATTCTGACGAGCAGTTCTTC.

The rearrangement uses TRBV12-2 and TRBJ1-3. TRBV12-2 is a pseudogene locus. The CDR3 has 14 amino acids. CDR3 DNA sequence: TGTGCAAGTCGCTTAGCCCGCCCGTTGAACACCATATATTTT. It translates to CASRLARPLNTIYF.